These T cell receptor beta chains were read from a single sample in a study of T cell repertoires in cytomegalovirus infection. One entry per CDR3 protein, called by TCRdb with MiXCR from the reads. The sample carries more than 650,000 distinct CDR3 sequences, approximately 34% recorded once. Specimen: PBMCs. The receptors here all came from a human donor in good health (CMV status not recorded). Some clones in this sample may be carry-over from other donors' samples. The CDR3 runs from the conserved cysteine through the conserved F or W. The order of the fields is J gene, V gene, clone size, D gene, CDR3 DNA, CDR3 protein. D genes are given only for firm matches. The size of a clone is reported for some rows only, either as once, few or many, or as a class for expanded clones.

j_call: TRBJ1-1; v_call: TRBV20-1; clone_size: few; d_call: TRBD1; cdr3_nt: TGCAGTGCTAGAGTACCGGGACAGGGGGCAACCAGCGGAGCTTTCTTT; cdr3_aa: CSARVPGQGATSGAFF
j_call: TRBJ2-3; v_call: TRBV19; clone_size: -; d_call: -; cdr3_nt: TGTGCCAGTAGTATAAACCCCGATGGTACAGATACGCAGTATTTT; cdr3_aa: CASSINPDGTDTQYF
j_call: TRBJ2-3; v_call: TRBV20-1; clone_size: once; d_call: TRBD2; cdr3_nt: TGCAGTGCTAGATCGTCGGGACTAGCAAAGTATTTT; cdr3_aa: CSARSSGLAKYF
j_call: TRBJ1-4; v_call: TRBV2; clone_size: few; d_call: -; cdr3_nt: TGTGCCACTTGGGGGGGTGCTAATGAAAAACTGTTTTTT; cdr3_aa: CATWGGANEKLFF
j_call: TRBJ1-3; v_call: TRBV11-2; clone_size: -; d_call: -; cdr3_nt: TGTGCCAGCAGCTTATTAGAGCGCCCCCGAAACACCCTATATTTT; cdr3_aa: CASSLLERPRNTLYF
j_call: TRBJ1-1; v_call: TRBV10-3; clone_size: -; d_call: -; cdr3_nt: TGTGCCATCAGTTGGGTGGGCACTGAAGCTTTCTTT; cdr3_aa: CAISWVGTEAFF
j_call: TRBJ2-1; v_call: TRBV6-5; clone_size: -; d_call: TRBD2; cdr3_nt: TGTGCCAGCAGTTACGGTTCAGCGGGGTTCGATGAGCAGTTCTTC; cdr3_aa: CASSYGSAGFDEQFF
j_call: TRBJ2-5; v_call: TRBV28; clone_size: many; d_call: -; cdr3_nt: TGTGCCAGCAGCTTAGAGGGGCGGGAGACCCAGTACTTC; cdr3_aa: CASSLEGRETQYF
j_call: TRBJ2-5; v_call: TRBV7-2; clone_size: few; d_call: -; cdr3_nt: TGTGCCAGCAGCTTAGTTCGACAGGTCCGAGAGACCCAGTACTTC; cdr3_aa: CASSLVRQVRETQYF
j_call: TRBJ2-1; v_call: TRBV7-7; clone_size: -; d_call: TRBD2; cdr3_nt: TGTGCTAGCGGCCCGGGACTAGCGGAAAAGGCGCAGTTCTTC; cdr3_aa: CASGPGLAEKAQFF
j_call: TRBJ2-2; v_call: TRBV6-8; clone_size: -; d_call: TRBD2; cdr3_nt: TGTGCCAGCAGTTATGGTGGGCTAGCGGGAGCTACCGGGGAGCTGTTTTTT; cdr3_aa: CASSYGGLAGATGELFF
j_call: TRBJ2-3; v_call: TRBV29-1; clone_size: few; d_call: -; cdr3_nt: TGCAGCGCCACGACAGGGACTAGCACAGATACGCAGTATTTT; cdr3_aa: CSATTGTSTDTQYF
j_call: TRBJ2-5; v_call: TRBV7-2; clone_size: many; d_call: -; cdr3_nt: TGTGCCAGCAGCTTACCCGGGGTAGTTCAAGAGACCCAGTACTTC; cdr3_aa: CASSLPGVVQETQYF
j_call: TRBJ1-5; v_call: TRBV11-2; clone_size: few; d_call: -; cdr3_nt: TGTGCCAGCAGCACCTTCAGGGATCAGCCCCAGCATTTT; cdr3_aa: CASSTFRDQPQHF
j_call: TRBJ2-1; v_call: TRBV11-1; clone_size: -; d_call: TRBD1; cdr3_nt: TGTGCCAGCAGACCGGACAGGGGGTTGGAGTTCTTC; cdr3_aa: CASRPDRGLEFF
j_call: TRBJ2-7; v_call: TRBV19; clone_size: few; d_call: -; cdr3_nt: TGTGCCAGTAGTATAGGATGGGGTGGGGTCTACGAGCAGTACTTC; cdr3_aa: CASSIGWGGVYEQYF
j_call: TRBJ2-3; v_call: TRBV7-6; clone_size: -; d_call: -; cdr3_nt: TGTGCCAGCAGCTTAAGGCAGGCCCCAGATACGCAGTATTTT; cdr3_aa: CASSLRQAPDTQYF
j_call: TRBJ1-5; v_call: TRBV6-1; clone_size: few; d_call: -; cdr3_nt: TGTGCCAGCAGCCTAGACATGACTCAAAATCAGCCCCAGCATTTT; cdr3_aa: CASSLDMTQNQPQHF
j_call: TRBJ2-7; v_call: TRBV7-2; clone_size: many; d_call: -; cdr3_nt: TGTGCCAGCAGCCCTAACGGCCCCTACGAGCAGTACTTC; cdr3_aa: CASSPNGPYEQYF
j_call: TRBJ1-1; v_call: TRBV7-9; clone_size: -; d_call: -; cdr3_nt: TGTGCCAGCAGCCCCGAGGGACGGAACACTGAAGCTTTCTTT; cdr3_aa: CASSPEGRNTEAFF
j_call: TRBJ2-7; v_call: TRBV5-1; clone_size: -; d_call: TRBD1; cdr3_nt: TGCGCCAGCAGCCATCAAACGGACAGGGCTGGGTCCTACGAGAAGTACTTC; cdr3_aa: CASSHQTDRAGSYEKYF
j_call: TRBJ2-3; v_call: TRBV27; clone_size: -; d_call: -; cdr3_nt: TGTGCCAGCAGTTTGAACGGGGGGCGGCCAGATACGCAGTATTTT; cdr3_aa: CASSLNGGRPDTQYF
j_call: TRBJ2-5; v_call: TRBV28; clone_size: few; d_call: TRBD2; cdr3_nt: TGTGCCAGCAAACGGGAACGACTAGCGGGGTTTCAAGAGACCCAGTACTTC; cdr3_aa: CASKRERLAGFQETQYF
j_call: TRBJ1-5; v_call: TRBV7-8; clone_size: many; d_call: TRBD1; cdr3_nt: TGTGCCAGCAGCCCCTCCGGGACAGGGATTAGGGGCAATCAGCCCCAGCATTTT; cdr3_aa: CASSPSGTGIRGNQPQHF
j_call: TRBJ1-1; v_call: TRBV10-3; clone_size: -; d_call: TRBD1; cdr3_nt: TGTGCCATCAGCGATCAAACAGGGGGTTATTGCTTT; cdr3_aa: CAISDQTGGYCF
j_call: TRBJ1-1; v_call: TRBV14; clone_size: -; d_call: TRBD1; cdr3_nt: TGTGCCAGCAGCCAACCGGGACAGGAGGAAGCTTTCTTT; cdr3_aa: CASSQPGQEEAFF
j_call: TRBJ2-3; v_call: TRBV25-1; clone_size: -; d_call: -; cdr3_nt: TGTGCCAGCAGTGAATTTGGGGGGCGCGGGGATACGCAGTATTTT; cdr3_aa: CASSEFGGRGDTQYF
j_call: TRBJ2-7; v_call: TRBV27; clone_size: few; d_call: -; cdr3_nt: TGTGCCAGCAGCCTTCGGCACTTGGGGCCAACCTACGAGCAGTACTTC; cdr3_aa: CASSLRHLGPTYEQYF
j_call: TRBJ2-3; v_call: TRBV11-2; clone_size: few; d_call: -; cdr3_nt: TGTGCCAGCAGCTTCGAGGGAGATACGCAGTATTTT; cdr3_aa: CASSFEGDTQYF
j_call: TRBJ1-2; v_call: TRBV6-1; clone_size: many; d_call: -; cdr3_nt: TGTGCCAGCAGTTACGATCCGACAGCCCTGAGGGGCTACACCTTC; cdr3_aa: CASSYDPTALRGYTF
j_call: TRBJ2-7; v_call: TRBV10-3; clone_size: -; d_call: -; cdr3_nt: TGTGCCATCAGTGGACTCCACGAGCAGTACTTC; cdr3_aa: CAISGLHEQYF
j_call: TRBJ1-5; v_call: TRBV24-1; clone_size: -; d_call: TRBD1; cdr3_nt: TGTGCCACCAGTGATACGAACGACAGGGTACATGGACAGCCCCAGCATTTT; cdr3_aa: CATSDTNDRVHGQPQHF
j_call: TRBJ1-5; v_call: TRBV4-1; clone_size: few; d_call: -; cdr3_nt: TGCGCCAGCAGCCAGCCTAGGGACGGTAGCAATCAGCCCCAGCATTTT; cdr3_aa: CASSQPRDGSNQPQHF
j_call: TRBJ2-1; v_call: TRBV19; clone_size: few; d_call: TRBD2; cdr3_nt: TGTGCCAGTAGCCCGAGCGGGGGGCCCTACAATGAGCAGTTCTTC; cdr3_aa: CASSPSGGPYNEQFF
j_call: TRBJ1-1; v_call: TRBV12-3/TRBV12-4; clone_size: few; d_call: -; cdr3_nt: TGTGCCAGCAGTTTCGGTCAGGGTTCCAGCACTGAAGCTTTCTTT; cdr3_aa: CASSFGQGSSTEAFF
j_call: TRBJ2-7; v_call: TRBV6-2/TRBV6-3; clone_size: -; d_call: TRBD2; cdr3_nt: TGTGCCAGCAGTTTCTCGACTAGCGGGAGTGGAGGTTACGAGCAGTACTTC; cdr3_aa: CASSFSTSGSGGYEQYF
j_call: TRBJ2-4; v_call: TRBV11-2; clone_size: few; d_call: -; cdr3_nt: TGTGCCAGCAGCTTAGAGTCGGGTGGGGCTTCCAAAAACATTCAGTACTTC; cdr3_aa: CASSLESGGASKNIQYF
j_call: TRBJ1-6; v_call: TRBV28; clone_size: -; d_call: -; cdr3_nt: TGTGCCAGCACCACGACCGCTGTGGGTTCACCCCTCCACTTT; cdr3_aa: CASTTTAVGSPLHF
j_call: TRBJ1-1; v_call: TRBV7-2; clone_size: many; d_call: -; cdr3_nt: TGTGCCAGCATGAGCGGCGGGGGGAACACTGAAGCTTTCTTT; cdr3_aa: CASMSGGGNTEAFF
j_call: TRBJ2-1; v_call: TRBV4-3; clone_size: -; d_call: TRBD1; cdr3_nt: TGCGCCAGCAGACAGGGGAGCAATGAGCAGTTCTTC; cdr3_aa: CASRQGSNEQFF
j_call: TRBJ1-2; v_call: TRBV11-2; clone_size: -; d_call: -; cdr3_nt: TGTGCCAGCAGCTTAGGCAGATACTATGGCTACACCTTC; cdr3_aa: CASSLGRYYGYTF
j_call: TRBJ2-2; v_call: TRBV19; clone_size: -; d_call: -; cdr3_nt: TGTGCCAGTACTAAATCCCGCCCCGGGATGAACACCGGGGAGCTGTTTTTT; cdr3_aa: CASTKSRPGMNTGELFF
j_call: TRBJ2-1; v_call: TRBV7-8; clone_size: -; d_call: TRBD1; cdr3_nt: TGTGCCAGCAGCTTATTAGGACAGGTAAACAATGAGCAGTTCTTC; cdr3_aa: CASSLLGQVNNEQFF
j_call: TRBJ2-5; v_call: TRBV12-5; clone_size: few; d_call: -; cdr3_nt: TGTGCTAGTGGCCAGGGAGTAGGGGAGACCCAGTACTTC; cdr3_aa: CASGQGVGETQYF